A single sample gave rise to the 28 T cell receptor beta chains below, sequenced in a study of blood T cell repertoires in COVID-19. Some clones are missing from TCRdb's copy, which holds only in-frame ones; the method was immunoSEQ multiplex PCR. The sample lists roughly 120,000 clones; about three quarters were seen once. The material sequenced was peripheral blood. These receptor sequences come from a human donor with acute or convalescent COVID-19. The donor label of this sample is uncertain.

J is TRBJ1-3 and V is TRBV7-6; D not certain. Trimming took 6 bases from V and 0 from J, leaving 6 bases between them. CDR1 and CDR2 (germline): SGHVS, FNYEAQ. The CDR3 length is 13 residues. In nucleotides, the CDR3 is TGTGCCAGCAGACCCAGCTCTGGAAACACCATATATTTT. The encoded protein is CASRPSSGNTIYF.

The rearrangement uses TRBV7-8 and TRBJ1-3; 10 nucleotides line up with TRBD1. This CDR3 comprises 15 residues. Per the germline V gene, CDR1 is SGHVS and CDR2 is FQNEAQ. The V gene end was trimmed by 3 bases and the J gene end by 2 bases; junction bases not matched to a gene: 1. This CDR3 reads CASSFGQGAGNTIYF. CDR3 DNA sequence: TGTGCCAGCAGCTTTGGACAGGGGGCTGGAAACACCATATATTTT.

The rearrangement links TRBV5-1 to TRBJ1-1; D call uncertain. Per the germline V gene, CDR1 is SGHRS and CDR2 is YFSETQ. V lost 0 bases to trimming and J lost 1 base, with 7 bases between them. The CDR3 length is 14 residues. CDR3 loop: CASSLGPENTEAFF. CDR3 nucleotide sequence: TGCGCCAGCAGCTTGGGCCCAGAGAACACTGAAGCTTTCTTT.

The chain links TRBV7-9 to TRBJ1-5, with D uncertain. The germline V gene has CDR1 SEHNR and CDR2 FQNEAQ (reference sequence). The CDR3 runs 13 residues. Trimming took 1 base from V and 4 from J, leaving 5 bases between them. The CDR3, as DNA: TGTGCCAGCAGCTTAGGGCCTAATCAGCCCCAGCATTTT. Translating it yields CASSLGPNQPQHF.

V usage is TRBV5-1 and J usage is TRBJ1-1; 11 nucleotides line up with TRBD1. Germline lookup yields CDR1 SGHRS and CDR2 YFSETQ. V shed 2 bases, J shed 4 bases, and the junction held 10 bases outside the gene matches. This CDR3 contains 17 residues. CDR3 bases: TGCGCCAGCAGCTTCGTCCCGGGACAGGGGGAGGGCACTGAAGCTTTCTTT. Translated: CASSFVPGQGEGTEAFF.

This chain uses TRBV4-2 with TRBJ2-4; the match to TRBD1 covers 11 bases. Per the germline V gene, CDR1 is LGHNA and CDR2 is YNFKEQ. V was pared by 5 bases and J by 7 bases, with 4 bases of the junction left unmatched. CDR3 size: 14 residues. CDR3 sequence (DNA): TGTGCCAGCAGCGTCCGGGACAGGGGGAACATTCAGTACTTC. Translating gives CASSVRDRGNIQYF.

The sample holds a few counts of this clone. The chain recombines TRBV28 with TRBJ2-5; a possible D gene is TRBD2 (6 bases). V was clipped by 3 bases and J by 6 bases, with 14 bases between them. CDR3 length: 14 residues. CDR1 and CDR2 from the germline V gene are MDHEN and SYDVKM. The CDR3 DNA reads as TGTGCCAGCAGTTTGGGCGGGGAACGACAGACCCAGTACTTC. It yields the protein CASSLGGERQTQYF.

The rearrangement joins TRBV6-1 to TRBJ2-2; 8 nucleotides match TRBD1. The CDR3 is made up of 14 amino acids. CDR1 is MNHNS and CDR2 is SASEGT in the germline V gene. The J segment lost 3 bases and the V segment lost 7 bases, leaving 4 bases of the junction unmatched. CDR3 in amino acids: CASTPTGDTGELFF. CDR3 DNA sequence: TGTGCCAGCACCCCGACAGGGGACACCGGGGAGCTGTTTTTT.

This chain uses TRBV27 with TRBJ2-7; tentatively, D is TRBD2 (5 bases). The CDR3 runs to 15 residues. CDR1 is MNHEY, CDR2 SMNVEV, per germline (reference sequence). V lost 9 bases and J 0 bases, leaving 18 bases between the germline ends. CDR3 region: CASTPLSGSSYEQYF. The CDR3 DNA follows: TGTGCCAGTACCCCACTCTCGGGAAGCTCCTACGAGCAGTACTTC.

The chain carries TRBV5-1 and TRBJ2-3; D is perhaps TRBD1 (6 bases). Trimming cost V 0 bases and J 1 base, with 9 bases left between them. This CDR3 is 15 amino acids long. The germline CDR1 and CDR2 sequences are SGHRS and YFSETQ. The CDR3 region has the DNA TGCGCCAGCAGCTTGGAACCAGGGGGCACAGATACGCAGTATTTT. Protein sequence: CASSLEPGGTDTQYF.

The CDR3 coding sequence is TGTGCCAGCAGTCTCCGGACTAGCGGGGGCGATCAGTACTTC. Amino acid sequence: CASSLRTSGGDQYF. The chain links TRBV6-5 to TRBJ2-5, with 13 bases aligning to TRBD2. The germline V gene encodes CDR1 MNHEY and CDR2 SVGAGI. The CDR3 runs to 14 residues. V trimming: 5 bases; J trimming: 11 bases; junction bases outside the gene matches: 8.

The chain uses TRBV20-1 and TRBJ2-1; D not certain. The CDR3 extends over 11 amino acids. Germline V gene sequence: CDR1 DFQATT, CDR2 SNEGSKA (reference sequence). Deletions cut 4 bases from V and 7 bases from J, with 8 bases between. Here the CDR3 DNA reads TGCAGTGCTACAACACATAATGAGCAGTTCTTC. Amino acids: CSATTHNEQFF.

The rearrangement joins TRBV20-1 to TRBJ2-3, with D possibly TRBD2 on 6 matching bases. CDR1 and CDR2 from the germline V gene are DFQATT and SNEGSKA (reference sequence). Trimming cost V 3 bases and J 9 bases, with 10 bases left between them. CDR3 length: 11 amino acids. The CDR3: CSASRGATQYF. The CDR3 nucleotides read TGCAGTGCTAGTCGCGGGGCCACGCAGTATTTT.

The J gene is TRBJ2-7, the V gene TRBV7-9; D might be TRBD2 (6 bases). The V gene's germline CDR1 is SEHNR and CDR2 FQNEAQ (reference sequence). CDR3 length: 14 amino acids. Trimming took off 1 base at V and 3 bases at J, with 10 bases between the two ends. The CDR3 sequence is CASSLELAYYEQYF. The CDR3 DNA sequence: TGTGCCAGCAGCTTAGAACTAGCCTACTACGAGCAGTACTTC.

V and J are TRBV9 and TRBJ2-5; 16 bases are shared with TRBD2. The CDR3 has 18 amino acids. Looked up from germline, CDR1 is SGDLS and CDR2 is YYNGEE. The V gene end was trimmed by 4 bases and the J gene end by 2 bases; junction bases not matched to a gene: 8. The DNA of the CDR3 is TGTGCCAGCAGCCCGGGACTAGCGGGGGGGCTGGGTCAAGAGACCCAGTACTTC. Translated, it gives CASSPGLAGGLGQETQYF. Full variable domain (outside the CDR3, taken from reference TRBV9 and TRBJ2-5): DSGVTQTPKHLITATGQRVTLRCSPRSGDLSVYWYQQSLDQGLQFLIQYYNGEERAKGNILERFSAQQFPDLHSELNLSSLELGDSALYFCASSPGLAGGLGQETQYFGPGTRLLVL.

The V call is TRBV18, the J call TRBJ2-7; 12 bases map to TRBD1. Germline CDR1 KGHSH, CDR2 LQKENI. V lost 3 bases and J lost 9; bases outside the gene matches: 9. There are 15 residues in the CDR3. CDR3 nucleotide sequence: TGTGCCAGCTCACCCAAAGCCGGGACAGGGGGCCCGCAGTACTTC. This encodes CASSPKAGTGGPQYF.

This clone was recorded only once. The chain combines TRBV28 with TRBJ1-5; D is perhaps TRBD1 (6 bases). The ends were cut back, 4 bases at V and 2 bases at J, with 18 bases in the middle. Looked up from germline, CDR1 is MDHEN and CDR2 is SYDVKM. CDR3 length: 17 residues. The CDR3 nucleotides read TGTGCCAGCAGTTCAACACAGGGTCGTGCGGGCAATCAGCCCCAGCATTTT. Translation gives CASSSTQGRAGNQPQHF.

The rearrangement joins TRBV5-1 to TRBJ2-3; D perhaps matches TRBD1 (6 bases). This CDR3 comprises 13 residues. The germline V gene encodes CDR1 SGHRS and CDR2 YFSETQ. V was trimmed by 1 base and J by 3 bases, leaving 6 bases between them. CDR3 sequence reads: CASSLQGTDTQYF. The CDR3 DNA follows: TGCGCCAGCAGCTTGCAGGGGACAGATACGCAGTATTTT.

J is TRBJ1-5 and V is TRBV5-1; D not certain. Trimming cost V 4 bases and J 7 bases, with 12 bases left between them. This CDR3 comprises 13 residues. CDR1 is SGHRS, CDR2 YFSETQ, per germline. The CDR3 protein is CASSPSEGQPQHF. DNA of the CDR3: TGCGCCAGCAGCCCCAGCGAAGGACAGCCCCAGCATTTT.

This chain connects TRBV28 to TRBJ2-2; TRBD1 might be the D (5 bases). V gave up 3 bases and J gave up 0 bases, with 11 bases separating them. The CDR3 has 16 residues. From germline, CDR1 is MDHEN and CDR2 SYDVKM. The CDR3 spells CASSLYRSSNTGELFF. The CDR3 DNA reads TGTGCCAGCAGTTTGTACAGGTCTTCGAACACCGGGGAGCTGTTTTTT.

The table lists this clone with a count of one. J is TRBJ1-1 and V is TRBV27; D unclear. Trimming left V 3 bases short and J 8 bases short, with 13 bases between. The germline gives CDR1 MNHEY, CDR2 SMNVEV (reference sequence). The CDR3 length is 13 residues. CDR3 DNA: TGTGCCAGCAGTTTTTCGTGGGAGCTAGAAGCTTTCTTT. Translating gives CASSFSWELEAFF.

This clone was counted only a few times. V usage is TRBV6-1 and J usage is TRBJ2-7; 7 nucleotides match TRBD2. CDR1 and CDR2 (germline): MNHNS, SASEGT. V shed 2 bases and J 2 bases; nucleotides not matched to a gene: 6. The CDR3 extends over 15 amino acids. In DNA form, the CDR3 reads TGTGCCAGCAGTGAATTAGCGGGCGCTACCTACGAGCAGTACTTC. Translating gives CASSELAGATYEQYF.

CDR3 nucleotides: TGTGCCAGTAGTACGCCCCGGACAGGGGCCCAGCAGCCCCAGCATTTT. Its translation: CASSTPRTGAQQPQHF. This chain joins TRBV19 and TRBJ1-5; TRBD1 agrees at 9 bases. This CDR3 is built from 16 residues. Trimming took 4 bases from V and 7 from J; bases not matched to a gene: 11. Per germline, CDR1 LNHDA and CDR2 SQIVND (reference sequence).

V and J are TRBV10-2 and TRBJ1-1; 8 positions agree with TRBD1. The CDR3 covers 17 residues. Germline CDR1 and CDR2: WSHSY and SAAADI. V was clipped by 2 bases and J by 1 base; unmatched bases: 9. The CDR3 protein is CASSEDRGLARNTEAFF. The CDR3, as DNA: TGCGCCAGCAGTGAGGACAGGGGCCTAGCCCGGAACACTGAAGCTTTCTTT.

The table lists this clone with many counts. This chain connects TRBV9 to TRBJ1-1; D remains ambiguous. Germline V gene lookup returns CDR1 SGDLS and CDR2 YYNGEE. The ends were cut back, 3 bases at V and 1 base at J, with 13 bases in the middle. The CDR3 sequence is 15 residues long. The CDR3 nucleotides read TGTGCCAGCAGCGGTAGAACTACACAGAACACTGAAGCTTTCTTT. Its protein product is CASSGRTTQNTEAFF.

The rearrangement uses TRBV7-8 and TRBJ1-3; D gene uncertain. The CDR3 length is 16 residues. CDR1 and CDR2 (germline): SGHVS, FQNEAQ. V dropped 4 bases and J dropped 0 bases, with 13 bases sitting between them. CDR3 sequence: CASSWAQEASGNTIYF. DNA of the CDR3: TGTGCCAGCAGCTGGGCCCAAGAAGCCTCTGGAAACACCATATATTTT.

This chain uses TRBV5-1 with TRBJ2-3; no definite D call. Germline CDR1 reads SGHRS; CDR2 reads YFSETQ. CDR3 size: 13 residues. V was trimmed by 4 bases and J by 7 bases, leaving 13 bases between them. The CDR3, as DNA: TGCGCCAGCAGCACAACCGCTAGGAATACGCAGTATTTT. Its translation: CASSTTARNTQYF.

The chain uses TRBV7-8 and TRBJ1-2; D not certain. Deletions cut 3 bases from V and 8 bases from J, with 13 bases between. Germline CDR1 and CDR2: SGHVS and FQNEAQ. The CDR3 consists of 13 residues. CDR3 amino acids: CASSFGGGRGYTF. The DNA for the CDR3 is TGTGCCAGCAGCTTTGGAGGAGGACGGGGCTACACCTTC.